The entry below describes one T cell receptor beta chain. The table lists this clone with a few counts. Its antigen target is currently unknown. Per-base quality was not reported, and no clone a single base away is much larger than it. This sample was included in a study of blood T cell repertoires in COVID-19 (dated by TCRdb to 2019 to 2021). About the full investigation: Samples from collaborators originated in the United States, Italy and Spain and spanned both the acute and convalescent phases of COVID-19. The material from the prospective study consisted of cDNA or gDNA derived from T cells, B-cell-depleted T cells, or PBMCs. Deeply sampled blood TCRbeta repertoires from subjects exposed to, actively infected with, or recovered from COVID-19 were included in the dataset. The repertoires were released in a freely available public database meant as a resource for research on the immune response to SARS-CoV-2. The samples were drawn from two sources: the first 160 participants of the ongoing ImmuneRACE study, and 1,254 subjects contributed by 6 global collaborators. Nearly every sample came with metadata listing a de-identified subject ID, COVID-19 status, age in years and sex. HLA class I and class II types, where available, came from metadata supplied by the sample provider rather than from assay-based typing.

From its cysteine to its phenylalanine, the CDR3 spans 13 amino acids. Only the CDR3 portion is preserved as DNA: 39 bases, with reading frame beginning at the first base. The junction shows trimming of 2 bases on V and 7 bases on J, plus 11 bases between the germline ends. Participants in the prospective study were aged about 18 to 95 years, lived in about two dozen United States geographic areas, and enrolled through a virtual design. Cohort assignment in the prospective study relied on participant-reported clinical history from a screening survey and a study questionnaire. Exposed participants had been in contact with someone with a PCR-confirmed or clinician-diagnosed COVID-19 case within 2 weeks of study entry. Mobile phlebotomists in the prospective study collected whole blood, serum and a nasopharyngeal or oropharyngeal swab from every participant. Prospective study participants could optionally give additional blood draws and questionnaires over an approximately two-month period. Prospective study blood samples were shipped either frozen or at room temperature before DNA extraction.

Overall study results and their limits: Clinical and demographic metadata were provided uncurated, with the amount varying by source and participant.

TCRbeta CDR3 regions were amplified from genomic DNA using the immunoSEQ Assay, a bias-controlled multiplex PCR. On the authors' methods: The number of nucleated cells in each sample was estimated by amplification of reference gene primers within the assay. To quantify the absolute abundance of each unique TCRbeta CDR3 rearrangement, sequence reads were collapsed and filtered. Productive Simpson clonality was computed per sample as the square root of Simpson's diversity index over productive rearrangements. What TCRdb holds here is the immuneACCESS table cut down to in-frame rearrangements. Part of the clones is not present; checked against another copy, under half of the missing clones reflect an unresolved V gene, and the others are unexplained. V and J calls plus clone size are reproduced from that table; the DNA served to infer D and trimming. The sample contains fewer than 300,000 clones, approximately 78% of them found a single time. In total, the top ten clones hold roughly 4.7% of the sample.

The receptor was derived from a man aged 35-49 years who had been exposed to COVID-19. Sequenced input: PBMCs or T cells enriched from blood (not recorded which). The rearrangement joined TRBV12-3 or TRBV12-4 to TRBJ1-1, with no D gene named confidently. This receptor carries the CDR3 CASSLSSYGEAFF. The nucleotides are TGTGCCAGCAGTTTATCCTCGTACGGTGAAGCTTTCTTT.